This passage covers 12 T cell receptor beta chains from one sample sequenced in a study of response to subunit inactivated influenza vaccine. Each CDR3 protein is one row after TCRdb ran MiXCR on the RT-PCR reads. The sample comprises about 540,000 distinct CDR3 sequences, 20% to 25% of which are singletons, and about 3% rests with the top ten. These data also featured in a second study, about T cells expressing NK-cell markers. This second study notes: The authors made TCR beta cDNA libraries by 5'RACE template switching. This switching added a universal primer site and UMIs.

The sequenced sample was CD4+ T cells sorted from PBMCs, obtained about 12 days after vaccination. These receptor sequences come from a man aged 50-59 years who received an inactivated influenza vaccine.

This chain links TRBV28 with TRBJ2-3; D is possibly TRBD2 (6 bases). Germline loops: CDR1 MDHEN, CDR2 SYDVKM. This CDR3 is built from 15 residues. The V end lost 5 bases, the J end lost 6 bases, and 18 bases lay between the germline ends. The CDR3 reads CASSLLSGGGDTQYF. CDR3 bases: TGTGCCAGCAGTCTTCTGTCCGGGGGTGGGGATACGCAGTATTTT.

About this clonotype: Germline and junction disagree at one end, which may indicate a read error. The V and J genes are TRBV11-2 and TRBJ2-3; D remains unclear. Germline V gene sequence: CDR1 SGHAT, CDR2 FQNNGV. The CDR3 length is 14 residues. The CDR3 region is CAISSPARIDTQYF. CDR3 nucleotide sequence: TGTGCCATCAGCTCCCCGGCACGCATCGATACGCAGTATTTT.

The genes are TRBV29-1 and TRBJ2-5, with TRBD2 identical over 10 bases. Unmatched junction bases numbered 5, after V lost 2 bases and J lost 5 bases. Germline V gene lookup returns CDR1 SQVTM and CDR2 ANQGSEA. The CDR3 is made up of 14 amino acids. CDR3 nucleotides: TGCAGCGTTGAAAACGGACTAGCGGAGGAGACCCAGTACTTC. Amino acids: CSVENGLAEETQYF.

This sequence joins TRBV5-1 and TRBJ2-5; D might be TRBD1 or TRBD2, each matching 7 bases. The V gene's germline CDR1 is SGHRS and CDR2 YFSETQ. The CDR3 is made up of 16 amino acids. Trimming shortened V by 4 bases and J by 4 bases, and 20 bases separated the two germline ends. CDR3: CASSPQGGIAGETQYF. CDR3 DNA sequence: TGCGCCAGCAGCCCCCAGGGGGGAATAGCGGGAGAGACCCAGTACTTC. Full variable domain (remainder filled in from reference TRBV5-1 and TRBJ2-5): KAGVTQTPRYLIKTRGQQVTLSCSPISGHRSVSWYQQTPGQGLQFLFEYFSETQRNKGNFPGRFSGRQFSNSRSEMNVSTLELGDSALYLCASSPQGGIAGETQYFGPGTRLLVL.

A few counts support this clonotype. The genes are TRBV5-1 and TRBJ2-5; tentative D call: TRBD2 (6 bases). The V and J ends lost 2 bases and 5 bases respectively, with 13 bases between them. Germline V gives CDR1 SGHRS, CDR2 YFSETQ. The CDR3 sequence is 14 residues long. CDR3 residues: CASSFGGPEETQYF. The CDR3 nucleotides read TGCGCCAGCAGCTTCGGGGGACCGGAGGAGACCCAGTACTTC.

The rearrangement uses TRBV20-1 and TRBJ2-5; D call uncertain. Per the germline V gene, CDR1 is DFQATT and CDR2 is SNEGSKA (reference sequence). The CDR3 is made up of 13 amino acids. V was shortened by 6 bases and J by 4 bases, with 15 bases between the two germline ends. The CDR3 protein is CSAARTARETQYF. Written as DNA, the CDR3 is TGCAGTGCAGCTAGGACCGCCAGAGAGACCCAGTACTTC.

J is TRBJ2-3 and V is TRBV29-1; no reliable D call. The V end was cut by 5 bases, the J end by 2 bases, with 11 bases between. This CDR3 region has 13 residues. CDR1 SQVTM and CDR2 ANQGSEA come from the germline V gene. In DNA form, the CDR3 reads TGCAGCGTTAAAGGGCGGACCACAGATACGCAGTATTTT. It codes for CSVKGRTTDTQYF.

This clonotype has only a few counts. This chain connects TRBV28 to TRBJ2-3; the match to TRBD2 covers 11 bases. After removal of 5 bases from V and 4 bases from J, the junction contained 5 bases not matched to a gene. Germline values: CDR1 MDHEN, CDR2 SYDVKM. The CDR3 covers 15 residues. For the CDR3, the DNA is TGTGCCAGCAGTATAATAGCGGGAGGGGCAGATACGCAGTATTTT. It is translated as CASSIIAGGADTQYF.

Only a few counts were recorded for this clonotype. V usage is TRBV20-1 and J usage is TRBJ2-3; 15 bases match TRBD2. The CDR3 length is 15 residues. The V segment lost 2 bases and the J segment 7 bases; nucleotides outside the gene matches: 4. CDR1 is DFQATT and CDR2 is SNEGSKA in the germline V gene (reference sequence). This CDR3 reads CSARIGLAGGNTQYF. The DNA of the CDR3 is TGCAGTGCTAGAATCGGACTAGCGGGAGGGAATACGCAGTATTTT.

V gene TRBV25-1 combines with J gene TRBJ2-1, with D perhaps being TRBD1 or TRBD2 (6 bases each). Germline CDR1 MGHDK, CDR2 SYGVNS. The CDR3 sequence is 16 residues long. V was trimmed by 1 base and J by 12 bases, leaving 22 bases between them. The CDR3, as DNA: TGTGCCAGCAGTGAATTGGGGGCGGGAAACCACCGTGGGCAGTTCTTC. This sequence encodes CASSELGAGNHRGQFF. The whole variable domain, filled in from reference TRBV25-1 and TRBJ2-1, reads EADIYQTPRYLVIGTGKKITLECSQTMGHDKMYWYQQDPGMELHLIHYSYGVNSTEKGDLSSESTVSRIRTEHFPLTLESARPSHTSQYLCASSELGAGNHRGQFFGPGTRLTVL.

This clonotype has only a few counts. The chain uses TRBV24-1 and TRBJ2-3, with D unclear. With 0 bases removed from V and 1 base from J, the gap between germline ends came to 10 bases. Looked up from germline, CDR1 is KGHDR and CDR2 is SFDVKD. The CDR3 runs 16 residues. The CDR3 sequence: CATSDLQFGGTDTQYF. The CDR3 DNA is TGTGCCACCAGTGATTTGCAATTTGGGGGCACAGATACGCAGTATTTT.

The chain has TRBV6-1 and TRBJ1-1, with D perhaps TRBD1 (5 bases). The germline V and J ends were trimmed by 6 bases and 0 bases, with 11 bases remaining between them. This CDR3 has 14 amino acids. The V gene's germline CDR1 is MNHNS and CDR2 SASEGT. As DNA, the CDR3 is TGTGCCAGCAGGAAGGGACTCCTGAACACTGAAGCTTTCTTT. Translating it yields CASRKGLLNTEAFF.